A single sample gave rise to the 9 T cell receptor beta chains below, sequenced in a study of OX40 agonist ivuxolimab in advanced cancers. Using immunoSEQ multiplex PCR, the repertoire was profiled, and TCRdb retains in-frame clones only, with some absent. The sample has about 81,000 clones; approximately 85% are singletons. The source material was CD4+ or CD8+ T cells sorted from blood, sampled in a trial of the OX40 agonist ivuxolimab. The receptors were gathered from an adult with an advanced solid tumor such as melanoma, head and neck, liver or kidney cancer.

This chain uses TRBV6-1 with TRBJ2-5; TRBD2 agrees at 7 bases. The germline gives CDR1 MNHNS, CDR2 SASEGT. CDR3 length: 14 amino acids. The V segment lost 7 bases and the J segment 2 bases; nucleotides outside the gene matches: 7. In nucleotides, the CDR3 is TGTGCCAGCAAACCCATGGGGGGGCAAGAGACCCAGTACTTC. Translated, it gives CASKPMGGQETQYF.

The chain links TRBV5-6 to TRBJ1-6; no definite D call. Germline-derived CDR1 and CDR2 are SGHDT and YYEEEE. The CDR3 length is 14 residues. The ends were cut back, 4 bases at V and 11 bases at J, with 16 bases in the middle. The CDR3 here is CASSISGSFPPLHF. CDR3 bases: TGTGCCAGCAGCATTAGCGGGTCCTTTCCACCCCTCCACTTT.

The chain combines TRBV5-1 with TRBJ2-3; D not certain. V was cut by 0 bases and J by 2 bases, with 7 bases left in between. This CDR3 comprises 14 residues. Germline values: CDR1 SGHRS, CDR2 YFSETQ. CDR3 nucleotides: TGCGCCAGCAGCTTGGACAGAATCACAGATACGCAGTATTTT. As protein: CASSLDRITDTQYF.

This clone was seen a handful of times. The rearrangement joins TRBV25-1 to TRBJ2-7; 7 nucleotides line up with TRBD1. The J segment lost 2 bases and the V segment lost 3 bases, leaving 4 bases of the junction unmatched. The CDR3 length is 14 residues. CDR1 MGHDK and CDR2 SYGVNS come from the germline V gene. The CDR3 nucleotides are TGTGCCAGCAGTGACGGGGACAGAACCTACGAGCAGTACTTC. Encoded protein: CASSDGDRTYEQYF.

CDR3 DNA sequence: TGTGCCAGCTCTCAAGTGGCAGGGAACACTGAAGCTTTCTTT. This gives the protein CASSQVAGNTEAFF. The rearrangement joins TRBV7-6 to TRBJ1-1; D unclear. V was pared by 8 bases and J by 1 base, with 14 bases between. The CDR3 consists of 14 residues. Germline V CDR1 and CDR2: SGHVS, FNYEAQ.

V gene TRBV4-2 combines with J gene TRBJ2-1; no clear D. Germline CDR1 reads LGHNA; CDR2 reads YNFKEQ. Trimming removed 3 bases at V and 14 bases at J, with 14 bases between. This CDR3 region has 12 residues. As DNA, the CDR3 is TGTGCCAGCAGCCAGACCGGCGTTCCTAAGTTCTTC. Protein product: CASSQTGVPKFF.

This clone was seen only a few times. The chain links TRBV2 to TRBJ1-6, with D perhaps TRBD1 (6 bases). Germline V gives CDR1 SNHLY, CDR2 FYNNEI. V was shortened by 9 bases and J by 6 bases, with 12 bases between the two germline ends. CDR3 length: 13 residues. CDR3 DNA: TGTGCCAGTACGACAGGCCCTAATTCACCCCTCCACTTT. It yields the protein CASTTGPNSPLHF.

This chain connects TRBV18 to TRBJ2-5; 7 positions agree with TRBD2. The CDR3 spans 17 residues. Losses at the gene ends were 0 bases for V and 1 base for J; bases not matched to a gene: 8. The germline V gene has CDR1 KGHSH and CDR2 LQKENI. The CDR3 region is CASSPPGLSSPQETQYF. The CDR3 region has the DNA TGTGCCAGCTCACCACCGGGACTAAGTTCTCCCCAAGAGACCCAGTACTTC.

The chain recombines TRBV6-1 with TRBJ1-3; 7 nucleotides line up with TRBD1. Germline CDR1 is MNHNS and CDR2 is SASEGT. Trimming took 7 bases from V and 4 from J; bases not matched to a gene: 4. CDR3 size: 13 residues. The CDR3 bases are TGTGCCAGCACACCGGACAGGGGAAACACCATATATTTT. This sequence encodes CASTPDRGNTIYF.